Following are 5 T cell receptor beta chains from one sample sequenced in a study of T cell responses to AZD1222 COVID-19 vaccine. Here immunoSEQ multiplex PCR was the method, and the copy in TCRdb shows in-frame clones only, minus some. The sample includes over 120,000 clones, around 90% of them seen just once. Source: peripheral blood, taken 28 days after the second dose of the MenACWY control vaccine. The receptors were gathered from an adult who received the MenACWY meningococcal vaccine as a control.

The rearrangement links TRBV3-1 (or the pseudogene TRBV3-2) to TRBJ1-2; D unclear. In germline, CDR1 is LGHDT, CDR2 YNNKEL (reference sequence). The V gene lost 2 bases and the J gene lost 2 bases, with 15 bases spanning the gap. The CDR3 has 16 amino acids. The CDR3 here is CASSQNSGRLNYGYTF. For the CDR3, the DNA is TGTGCCAGCAGCCAAAACTCTGGCAGGCTGAACTATGGCTACACCTTC.

The chain carries TRBV11-3 and TRBJ2-7; D gene ambiguous. The V end lost 4 bases, the J end lost 4 bases, and 20 bases lay between the germline ends. The germline V gene encodes CDR1 SGHNT and CDR2 YENEEA. The CDR3 totals 16 residues. CDR3 bases: TGTGCCAGCAGCTCAAAAGGTGTGTCGGTTCTTTACGAGCAGTACTTC. Its protein product is CASSSKGVSVLYEQYF.

This sequence joins TRBV12-3 or TRBV12-4 and TRBJ2-7; D is ambiguous. The CDR3 length is 13 residues. V gave up 5 bases and J gave up 0 bases, with 8 bases separating them. CDR3 in DNA: TGTGCCAGCAGTCTGACGGCCTCCTACGAGCAGTACTTC. Encoded protein: CASSLTASYEQYF.

The chain employs TRBV4-1 and TRBJ2-3; TRBD1 or TRBD2 may be the D gene (5 bases each). The CDR3 consists of 15 residues. V was clipped by 1 base and J by 10 bases, with 18 bases between them. Germline V gene lookup returns CDR1 MGHRA and CDR2 YSYEKL. This chain's CDR3 is CASSQGWDLTPSQYF. The CDR3 DNA follows: TGCGCCAGCAGCCAAGGCTGGGACCTGACCCCTTCGCAGTATTTT.

This chain connects TRBV18 to TRBJ1-6, with TRBD1 matching 8 bases. CDR1 is KGHSH and CDR2 is LQKENI in the germline V gene. The CDR3 length is 15 residues. Germline trimming cut 5 bases from V and 10 bases from J; bases unmatched to any gene: 10. CDR3 sequence: CASSDGAGGGSPLHF. In DNA form, the CDR3 reads TGTGCCAGCTCAGATGGTGCAGGGGGCGGATCACCCCTCCACTTT.